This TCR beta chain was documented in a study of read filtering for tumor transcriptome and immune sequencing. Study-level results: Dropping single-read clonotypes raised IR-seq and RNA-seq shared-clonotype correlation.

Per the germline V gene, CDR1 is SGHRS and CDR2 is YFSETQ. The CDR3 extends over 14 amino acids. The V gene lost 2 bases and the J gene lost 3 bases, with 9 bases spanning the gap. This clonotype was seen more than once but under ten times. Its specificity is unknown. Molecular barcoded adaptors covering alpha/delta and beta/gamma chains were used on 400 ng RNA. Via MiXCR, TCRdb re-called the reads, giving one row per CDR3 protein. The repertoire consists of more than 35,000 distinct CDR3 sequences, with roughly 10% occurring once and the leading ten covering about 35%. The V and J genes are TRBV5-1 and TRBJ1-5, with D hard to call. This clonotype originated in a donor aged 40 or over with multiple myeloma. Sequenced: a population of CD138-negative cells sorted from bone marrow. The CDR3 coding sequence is TGCGCCAGCAGCTTAGGGCAGGCCAATCAGCCCCAGCATTTT. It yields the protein CASSLGQANQPQHF.